This TCR beta chain was profiled in a study of T cells in Graves' hyperthyroidism and ophthalmopathy. Study-level points and caveats: The blood repertoire included most of the expanded thyroid clonotypes above 0.001.

The table lists this clonotype with many counts. Antigen: not known. Germline loops: CDR1 MNHEY, CDR2 SMNVEV (reference sequence). V lost 8 bases to trimming and J lost 2 bases, with 11 bases between them. This CDR3 contains 13 residues. Clinical symptoms, serum thyroxine, TRAb, thyroid ultrasound and orbital computed tomography informed diagnoses. TCR beta CDR3 regions were amplified from RNA transcripts. The primer set for the first-round RT-PCR of the TCR CDR3 was HTBI. TCRdb called the multiplex PCR reads again in MiXCR, with one record for every CDR3 protein. The sample consists of over 200,000 distinct CDR3 sequences, roughly 15% of them appearing once.

The rearrangement uses TRBV27 and TRBJ2-3; D might be TRBD1 (5 bases). The TCR originated in a woman between 40 and 55 years old with Graves' hyperthyroidism that later progressed to Graves' ophthalmopathy. The sample consisted of blood. In nucleotides, the CDR3 is TGTGCCAGCTATTGGGGCGACACAGATACGCAGTATTTT. Protein: CASYWGDTDTQYF.